This entry is about one TCR beta chain. This sample was included in a study of T cells in Graves' hyperthyroidism and ophthalmopathy. What was amplified from RNA transcripts were TCR beta CDR3 regions. TCR CDR3 regions were first amplified by RT-PCR with HTBI primers. One entry per CDR3 protein, called by TCRdb with MiXCR from the multiplex PCR reads. The table lists around 620,000 distinct CDR3 sequences, approximately 15% of them singletons. The CDR3 spans 14 residues. After removal of 0 bases from V and 4 bases from J, the junction contained 0 bases not matched to a gene. Germline V gives CDR1 SGDLS, CDR2 YYNGEE.

Specimen: blood. This receptor was obtained from a woman aged 18-29 years with Graves' ophthalmopathy. The gene calls are TRBV9 and TRBJ2-2; TRBD1 agrees at 7 bases. This chain's CDR3 is CASSVGQGTGELFF. CDR3 nucleotide sequence: TGTGCCAGCAGCGTAGGACAGGGCACCGGGGAGCTGTTTTTT.